A selection of T cell receptor beta chains follows, all from one sample in a study of blood T cell repertoires in COVID-19. Method: immunoSEQ multiplex PCR; TCRdb's copy keeps in-frame clones and lacks some. The sample lists 150,000 or so clones; around 80% were seen once. The specimen sequenced was peripheral blood. These receptors came from a woman over 75 with acute or convalescent COVID-19. The conserved cysteine and the conserved F or W are not part of the CDR3 here.

CDR3aa: ASSPIIRKGKLF
len: 12
j_gene: TRBJ2-2
v_gene: TRBV7-8

CDR3aa: AWSGSQIQAEID
len: 12
j_gene: TRBJ1-2
v_gene: TRBV30

CDR3aa: ASSLVTGGRAGELF
len: 14
j_gene: TRBJ2-2
v_gene: TRBV11-2

CDR3aa: ASSYRSFYEQY
len: 11
j_gene: TRBJ2-7
v_gene: TRBV12-3/TRBV12-4

CDR3aa: ASSLLTGQGVQPQH
len: 14
j_gene: TRBJ1-5
v_gene: TRBV2

CDR3aa: SVETFETQGGYT
len: 12
j_gene: TRBJ1-2
v_gene: TRBV29-1

CDR3aa: ASSDQDRGPTGELF
len: 14
j_gene: TRBJ2-2
v_gene: TRBV6-1

CDR3aa: ASSNWGVDEKLF
len: 12
j_gene: TRBJ1-4
v_gene: TRBV3-1/TRBV3-2

CDR3aa: ATRCGVETQY
len: 10
j_gene: TRBJ2-5
v_gene: TRBV24-1

CDR3aa: SARDTSGYT
len: 9
j_gene: TRBJ1-2
v_gene: TRBV20-1

CDR3aa: ASSRTSGGQETQY
len: 13
j_gene: TRBJ2-5
v_gene: TRBV5-1

CDR3aa: ATSRERNNSPLH
len: 12
j_gene: TRBJ1-6
v_gene: TRBV15

CDR3aa: ATGLRDTQY
len: 9
j_gene: TRBJ2-3
v_gene: TRBV10-2

CDR3aa: ASSFGGVEKLF
len: 11
j_gene: TRBJ1-4
v_gene: TRBV12-3/TRBV12-4

CDR3aa: ASSLIRWLTNTEAF
len: 14
j_gene: TRBJ1-1
v_gene: TRBV5-5

CDR3aa: ASREDREQY
len: 9
j_gene: TRBJ2-7
v_gene: TRBV5-1

CDR3aa: ASSDGTATFEQY
len: 12
j_gene: TRBJ2-7
v_gene: TRBV5-1

CDR3aa: ASSVTSGPTGELF
len: 13
j_gene: TRBJ2-2
v_gene: TRBV9

CDR3aa: ASSRRGTGGRDEQF
len: 14
j_gene: TRBJ2-1
v_gene: TRBV4-2

CDR3aa: ASRTLADRINEAF
len: 13
j_gene: TRBJ1-1
v_gene: TRBV2

CDR3aa: AISEGAMDEKLF
len: 12
j_gene: TRBJ1-4
v_gene: TRBV10-3

CDR3aa: ASSRPGGSNTEAF
len: 13
j_gene: TRBJ1-1
v_gene: TRBV11-2

CDR3aa: ATSLDRINEQF
len: 11
j_gene: TRBJ2-1
v_gene: TRBV24-1

CDR3aa: ASSPGGNPYEQY
len: 12
j_gene: TRBJ2-7
v_gene: TRBV11-3

CDR3aa: ASSHRDRGNNEQF
len: 13
j_gene: TRBJ2-1
v_gene: TRBV4-1

CDR3aa: ASIQGTEDSYEQY
len: 13
j_gene: TRBJ2-7
v_gene: TRBV6-4

CDR3aa: ASSLMGLASTGELF
len: 14
j_gene: TRBJ2-2
v_gene: TRBV9

CDR3aa: ASSPMDYLYNEQF
len: 13
j_gene: TRBJ2-1
v_gene: TRBV19

CDR3aa: ASSLGTSGSQTYEQY
len: 15
j_gene: TRBJ2-7
v_gene: TRBV7-6

CDR3aa: ASSLGGPRDYT
len: 11
j_gene: TRBJ1-2
v_gene: TRBV7-2

CDR3aa: ASSLAQPTDTQY
len: 12
j_gene: TRBJ2-3
v_gene: TRBV5-1

CDR3aa: ASSDTGFTNEKLF
len: 13
j_gene: TRBJ1-4
v_gene: TRBV6-1

CDR3aa: ASSPAGRPSSGNTIY
len: 15
j_gene: TRBJ1-3
v_gene: TRBV7-8

CDR3aa: ASSQNRGLYNEQF
len: 13
j_gene: TRBJ2-1
v_gene: TRBV14

CDR3aa: ATLFEGFGYT
len: 10
j_gene: TRBJ1-2
v_gene: TRBV5-4

CDR3aa: ASRGDRGSEQF
len: 11
j_gene: TRBJ2-1
v_gene: TRBV6-6

CDR3aa: ASSAQGHEQY
len: 10
j_gene: TRBJ2-7
v_gene: TRBV21-1

CDR3aa: ASSIGAGPNTEAF
len: 13
j_gene: TRBJ1-1
v_gene: TRBV19

CDR3aa: ASSPQSEQF
len: 9
j_gene: TRBJ2-1
v_gene: TRBV7-2

CDR3aa: ASSEAGGGHQPQH
len: 13
j_gene: TRBJ1-5
v_gene: TRBV6-1

CDR3aa: ASSRRGREKLF
len: 11
j_gene: TRBJ1-4
v_gene: TRBV14

CDR3aa: ASTMWGGGNTEAF
len: 13
j_gene: TRBJ1-1
v_gene: TRBV3-1/TRBV3-2

CDR3aa: AWSVPRLGFYGYT
len: 13
j_gene: TRBJ1-2
v_gene: TRBV30

CDR3aa: ASSLAPGGGYNEQF
len: 14
j_gene: TRBJ2-1
v_gene: TRBV7-9

CDR3aa: ASSLVNRMNTEAF
len: 13
j_gene: TRBJ1-1
v_gene: TRBV27

CDR3aa: ASSLTSGRVETQY
len: 13
j_gene: TRBJ2-5
v_gene: TRBV28

CDR3aa: ASSLYRGNEQY
len: 11
j_gene: TRBJ2-7
v_gene: TRBV28

CDR3aa: ASSAQGGETQY
len: 11
j_gene: TRBJ2-5
v_gene: TRBV7-2

CDR3aa: ASSLAAGGYNSPLH
len: 14
j_gene: TRBJ1-6
v_gene: TRBV5-1

CDR3aa: ASSKETGTVNEKLF
len: 14
j_gene: TRBJ1-4
v_gene: TRBV4-2

CDR3aa: ASSQDPGTVLKNTEAF
len: 16
j_gene: TRBJ1-1
v_gene: TRBV4-1

CDR3aa: ASSPGATNEKLF
len: 12
j_gene: TRBJ1-4
v_gene: TRBV18

CDR3aa: ASGLRGTEAF
len: 10
j_gene: TRBJ1-1
v_gene: TRBV12-5

CDR3aa: ATETGPGNEQF
len: 11
j_gene: TRBJ2-1
v_gene: TRBV10-3